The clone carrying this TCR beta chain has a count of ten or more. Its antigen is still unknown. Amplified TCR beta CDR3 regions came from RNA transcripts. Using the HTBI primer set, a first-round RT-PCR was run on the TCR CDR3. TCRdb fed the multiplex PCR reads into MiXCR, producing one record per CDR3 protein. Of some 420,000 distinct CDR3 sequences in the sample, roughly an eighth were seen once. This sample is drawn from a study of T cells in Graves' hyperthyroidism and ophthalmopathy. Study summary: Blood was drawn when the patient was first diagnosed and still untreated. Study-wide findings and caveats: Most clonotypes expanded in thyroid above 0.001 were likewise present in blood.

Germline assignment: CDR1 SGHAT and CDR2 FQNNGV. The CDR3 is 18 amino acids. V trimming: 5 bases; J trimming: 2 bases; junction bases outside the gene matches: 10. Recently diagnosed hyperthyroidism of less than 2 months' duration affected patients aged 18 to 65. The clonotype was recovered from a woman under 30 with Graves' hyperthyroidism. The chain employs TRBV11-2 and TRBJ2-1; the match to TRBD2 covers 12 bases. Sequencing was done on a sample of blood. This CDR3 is CASSNPTSGSGPYNEQFF. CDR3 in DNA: TGTGCCAGCAGCAATCCGACTAGCGGGAGCGGCCCCTACAATGAGCAGTTCTTC.